Sequencing of this TCR beta chain was carried out in a study of T cell responses to AZD1222 COVID-19 vaccine (dated by TCRdb to about 2021). About the investigation overall: Because spike-specific TCR depth and breadth did not differ between the two schedules, AZD1222 recipients who got a second dose at roughly 4 weeks were pooled with those who got a second dose at roughly 12 weeks. A total of roughly 240 trial participants underwent TCR sequencing, of whom some 210 received two doses of AZD1222 and about 25 received two doses of the MenACWY control vaccine. Trial participants were enrolled into age subgroups of 18-55, 56-69 and 70-plus years, which contained around 140, 26 and 57 TCR-sequenced participants, respectively. The investigation overall reported the following: Spike-specific TCR breadth and depth rose significantly after two AZD1222 doses compared with day 0 and with MenACWY recipients. Most participants were white British and females outnumbered males, and the authors suggested that clonal diversity may have been underestimated. No day 14 peak-response samples were available, so repertoires were characterized only after the peak T cell response. The 56-69-year group was small, and its depth increase did not reach significance, likely because of low power. Conclusions about previously exposed vaccinees are limited because only a handful of AZD1222 recipients were SARS-CoV-2 seropositive at baseline. Reportedly, close to half of the unique spike-specific TCRs recognized epitopes lying outside the regions that are mutated in the B.1.351 and B.1.1.7 variants. The vaccine-associated CD4 TCRs covered the entire spike protein, and the dominant responses fell in regions 160-218 and 743-854.

The CDR3 sequence holds 16 residues, the cysteine and phenylalanine included. Just the 48-base CDR3 DNA is kept, in frame starting at base 1. V gives up 0 bases and J gives up 4 bases, and the segment between their germline ends measures 15 bases. The germline V gene provides CDR1 KGHSH and CDR2 LQKENI. The sample's time point label, decoded: baseline before first vaccination. Vaccinee samples were obtained from the UK trials COV001 and COV002, which included a single-blind randomized controlled phase 2/3 trial of AZD1222 (ChAdOx1 nCoV-19) in healthy adults. For TCRbeta chain sequencing, PBMC samples from trial participants were taken at day 0 and at day 28 after the second dose. The CDR3 regions of human TCRbeta chains were analyzed by immunosequencing. In the paper's pipeline: Repertoire TCRs were matched against a reference library of SARS-CoV-2-specific TCRs generated with the MIRA antigen-specificity platform. Breadth meant the fraction of unique TCRs that were SARS-CoV-2-associated, whereas depth meant the fraction of total T cells that were SARS-CoV-2-associated. Using the MIRA data, every spike-specific TCR was mapped to the spike region that the TCR reacted to and assigned to either a CD4 or a CD8 class. Log10-transformed breadth and depth values were compared by one-way ANOVA with Sidak's multiple comparisons tests. The clones in this table, taken by TCRdb from immuneACCESS, are in-frame only. Not every clone is retained; where verified, under half of the shortfall comes from an unresolved V gene, and the cause of the rest is unknown. V, J and clone size are those of that table, while D and trimming were read from the DNA. The sample table contains 95,000 to 120,000 clones; only one count was recorded for more than 70% of them. About 3.5% of the sample belongs to the ten largest clones.

For this clone: Its target antigen remains unknown. No per-base quality is available; no much larger clone lies one base away.

The chain is made from TRBV18 and TRBJ1-1; the best D guess is TRBD1, with 6 bases matching. The receptor was derived from an adult in good health. Sequences were derived from peripheral blood, sampled on day 0 of AZD1222 vaccination. The CDR3 here reads CASSPPLGATGTEAFF. Here is the DNA: TGTGCCAGCTCACCACCTTTGGGGGCAACGGGCACTGAAGCTTTCTTT.